The 13 T cell receptor beta chains presented below share a single source sample, sequenced in a study of T cell responses to AZD1222 COVID-19 vaccine. Generated by immunoSEQ multiplex PCR, the TCRdb table keeps only in-frame clones and is missing some. The table records some 180,000 clones, over 85% of them present only once. Sample: peripheral blood, taken on day 0 of AZD1222 vaccination. The receptor source for this set is an adult in good health.

This chain joins TRBV5-4 and TRBJ2-1; 15 bases align to TRBD2. The V and J ends lost 5 bases and 2 bases, in that order; junction bases with no gene match: 14. The CDR3 spans 20 residues. CDR1 is SGHNT and CDR2 is YYREEE in the germline V gene (reference sequence). CDR3 bases: TGTGCCAGCAGTCAAATAGGGACTAGCGGGAGGTGGAGGGCCTACAATGAGCAGTTCTTC. It codes for CASSQIGTSGRWRAYNEQFF.

The genes are TRBV18 and TRBJ1-6, with 7 bases that match TRBD1. The CDR3 sequence is 15 residues long. The J segment lost 8 bases and the V segment lost 6 bases, leaving 10 bases of the junction unmatched. Germline assignment: CDR1 KGHSH and CDR2 LQKENI. CDR3 in amino acids: CASSRSGGRDSPLHF. Here the CDR3 DNA reads TGTGCCAGCTCCCGCTCAGGGGGTAGGGATTCACCCCTCCACTTT.

This chain links TRBV30 with TRBJ2-1, with D possibly called TRBD1 or TRBD2 (6 bases each). V shed 0 bases and J shed 11 bases, with 11 bases lying between them. This CDR3 has 12 amino acids. Germline loops: CDR1 GTSNPN, CDR2 SVGIG (reference sequence). DNA of the CDR3: TGTGCCTGGAGTGTCAGGGGACTCCAGCAGTTCTTC. Translation gives CAWSVRGLQQFF.

The chain's CDR3 is CASSFSIGEHEQYF. In DNA, the CDR3 is TGTGCCAGCAGCTTCAGTATAGGGGAACACGAGCAGTACTTC. The V call is TRBV7-2, the J call TRBJ2-7, with D possibly matching TRBD1 (5 bases). This CDR3 has 14 amino acids. Germline values: CDR1 SGHTA, CDR2 FQGNSA. V lost 3 bases to trimming and J lost 5 bases, with 14 bases between them.

The J gene is TRBJ1-4, the V gene TRBV7-2, with D unclear. CDR3 length equals 13 residues. The germline V gene encodes CDR1 SGHTA and CDR2 FQGNSA. The ends were cut back, 1 base at V and 3 bases at J, with 3 bases in the middle. CDR3: CASSLVANEKLFF. The CDR3 nucleotides read TGTGCCAGCAGCTTAGTCGCTAATGAAAAACTGTTTTTT.

The chain links TRBV10-2 to TRBJ1-2; TRBD1 agrees at 9 bases. The trim removed 0 bases at V and 0 bases at J, leaving 8 bases unmatched. Looked up from germline, CDR1 is WSHSY and CDR2 is SAAADI. The CDR3 contains 18 residues. The CDR3 protein is CASSESLWTGASNYGYTF. The CDR3 region has the DNA TGCGCCAGCAGTGAGTCTCTATGGACAGGGGCGTCTAACTATGGCTACACCTTC.

This sequence joins TRBV7-9 and TRBJ1-2; D uncertain. This CDR3 is built from 15 residues. Trimming took 3 bases from V and 3 from J, leaving 14 bases between them. Germline CDR1 SEHNR, CDR2 FQNEAQ (reference sequence). Here the CDR3 reads CASSLAAIGDYGYTF. DNA for the CDR3: TGTGCCAGCAGCTTGGCCGCAATTGGGGACTATGGCTACACCTTC.

This CDR3 is CASSYSTPEGAGELFF. For the CDR3, the DNA is TGTGCCAGCAGTTACTCGACCCCCGAGGGAGCCGGGGAGCTGTTTTTT. The chain is built from TRBV6-5 and TRBJ2-2; D perhaps matches TRBD2 (5 bases). The germline gives CDR1 MNHEY, CDR2 SVGAGI. V lost 0 bases to trimming and J lost 6 bases, with 14 bases between them. This CDR3 region has 16 residues.

This clone came up once. V gene TRBV19 combines with J gene TRBJ1-4; 9 positions match TRBD1. The CDR3 runs to 15 residues. V was clipped by 6 bases and J by 5 bases; unmatched bases: 7. Per the germline V gene, CDR1 is LNHDA and CDR2 is SQIVND (reference sequence). The CDR3 sequence is CASSLTGGNNEKLFF. CDR3 DNA: TGTGCCAGTAGCCTGACAGGGGGAAACAATGAAAAACTGTTTTTT.

The J gene is TRBJ1-1, the V gene TRBV27; 8 bases agree with TRBD1. Per the germline V gene, CDR1 is MNHEY and CDR2 is SMNVEV (reference sequence). The CDR3 is 15 amino acids. V was clipped by 4 bases and J by 6 bases; unmatched bases: 10. CDR3 residues: CASSYSYRGGAEAFF. The CDR3 DNA follows: TGTGCCAGCAGTTATTCATACAGGGGGGGAGCTGAAGCTTTCTTT.

The chain uses TRBV29-1 and TRBJ2-3; 7 bases match TRBD1. This CDR3 region has 13 residues. Germline trimming cut 7 bases from V and 1 base from J; bases unmatched to any gene: 5. Germline V lookup: CDR1 SQVTM, CDR2 ANQGSEA. CDR3 in DNA: TGCAGCGGACGGACAGGAGGCACAGATACGCAGTATTTT. Translated, it gives CSGRTGGTDTQYF.

DNA for the CDR3: TGTGCCACCAGTCCAGGGGGGTCGGCAGATACGCAGTATTTT. This translates into CATSPGGSADTQYF. This sequence joins TRBV24-1 and TRBJ2-3, with D perhaps matching TRBD1 (7 bases). Germline values: CDR1 KGHDR, CDR2 SFDVKD. The V gene lost 6 bases and the J gene lost 4 bases, with 13 bases spanning the gap. CDR3 size: 14 residues.

The gene calls are TRBV9 and TRBJ1-3; no reliable D call. The V end lost 4 bases, the J end lost 0 bases, and 8 bases lay between the germline ends. Germline V gene lookup returns CDR1 SGDLS and CDR2 YYNGEE. The CDR3 is 14 residues long. The CDR3 sequence is CASSRTFSGNTIYF. DNA of the CDR3: TGTGCCAGCAGCCGGACCTTCTCTGGAAACACCATATATTTT. Supplemented by reference TRBV9 and TRBJ1-3, the full variable domain reads DSGVTQTPKHLITATGQRVTLRCSPRSGDLSVYWYQQSLDQGLQFLIQYYNGEERAKGNILERFSAQQFPDLHSELNLSSLELGDSALYFCASSRTFSGNTIYFGEGSWLTVV.